This T cell receptor beta chain was profiled in a study of response to subunit inactivated influenza vaccine (dated by TCRdb to 2017 to 2018). In the study overall: The study used deep quantitative T cell receptor repertoire profiling to track responses to a trivalent subunit inactivated influenza vaccine. The study at large found these results: The authors proposed that each seasonal influenza vaccination may bring in only a limited number of new T cells.

The library was prepared using RT-PCR. Sequenced using an Illumina HiSeq 2500. Through fastp at Q25 and MiXCR, TCRdb rebuilt clones from the public reads, retaining in-frame beta chains. CDR3 protein sequences are deduplicated, and each keeps its most common genes and DNA. Recorded for this sample are roughly 540,000 distinct CDR3 sequences; roughly 25% of them occurred a single time. The top ten clones comprise approximately 2.9% of the sample. A remark on this clonotype: No cognate antigen has been identified for it. Base quality data are lacking; no much larger clone is found one base away.

The CDR3 numbers 15 residues from cysteine through phenylalanine. Of all the DNA, just the CDR3 is kept, 45 bases in frame from base 1. The CDR1 and CDR2 encoded by the germline V gene are SGHRS and YFSETQ. Unmatched junction bases come to 9, with V trimmed by 4 bases and J by 3 bases. The same specimen was also included in a second study, on T cells expressing NK-cell markers. Reported in the second study: TCR beta cDNA libraries were prepared using 5'RACE template switching, which introduced a universal primer site and unique molecular identifiers. In sorted CD3+CD56+NKG2C+, CD3+CD56+NKG2C- and CD3+CD56-NKG2C+ T-cell subsets from about 8 donors, TCR beta-chain repertoires were profiled. Among the eight sequenced donors, seven were HCMV-seropositive and one was HCMV-seronegative. To restrict sorting to alphabetaTCR-expressing T cells, an anti-gammadeltaTCR antibody was added in several experiments. In roughly 6 donors, the dominant CD3+CD56+NKG2C+ clonotypes were among the top 10 CD8+ clonotypes and accounted for about 1.0-7.5% of CD8+ T cells. Those dominant clonotypes were again the most abundant among CD3+CD56-NKG2C+ cells in four donors, at about 25-60.1%. Whether the expanded NKG2C-expressing T cell clones were specific for HCMV antigens was left unclear. The study sequenced eight donors, all healthy volunteers chosen at random: three men and five women. HCMV serostatus was determined by detecting HCMV-specific IgG in serum with a commercial ELISA kit. Peripheral blood mononuclear cells were isolated from blood by Ficoll density gradient centrifugation. Using Miltenyi isolation kits, CD4+ and CD8+ T cells were isolated from PBMC through magnetic immunoseparation. Priming for cDNA synthesis came from the TCR beta constant segment, and two successive PCR amplification steps followed. Illumina HiSeq 2000/2500, MiSeq or NextSeq was used to sequence libraries as 2 x 150 bp reads. MIGEC was used to demultiplex reads and group the reads by UMI, and MiTCR was used to assemble and quantify clonotypes. To exclude erroneous sequences, any TCR cDNA sequence not supported by at least two reads was discarded. The tcR package was used for downstream repertoire analysis, and clonotypes were matched across fractions by CDR3 nucleotide sequence plus V segment. VDJmatch was used to annotate antigen specificity against VDJdb, with one amino acid substitution allowed in CDR3.

The rearrangement joined TRBV5-1 to TRBJ2-7, and TRBD1 matches 8 of the central bases. The clonotype was recovered from a man aged 50 to 60 who received an inactivated influenza vaccine. Donor details come from another sample of the same person, matched by shared clones. Sequenced material: CD4+ T cells sorted from PBMCs, taken 11 to 12 days after vaccination. The CDR3 protein: CASSPRQGTVYEQYF. The DNA reads TGCGCCAGCAGCCCCAGACAGGGGACGGTCTACGAGCAGTACTTC. Supplemented by the reference TRBV5-1 and TRBJ2-7 proteins around the CDR3, the complete variable domain is KAGVTQTPRYLIKTRGQQVTLSCSPISGHRSVSWYQQTPGQGLQFLFEYFSETQRNKGNFPGRFSGRQFSNSRSEMNVSTLELGDSALYLCASSPRQGTVYEQYFGPGTRLTVT.